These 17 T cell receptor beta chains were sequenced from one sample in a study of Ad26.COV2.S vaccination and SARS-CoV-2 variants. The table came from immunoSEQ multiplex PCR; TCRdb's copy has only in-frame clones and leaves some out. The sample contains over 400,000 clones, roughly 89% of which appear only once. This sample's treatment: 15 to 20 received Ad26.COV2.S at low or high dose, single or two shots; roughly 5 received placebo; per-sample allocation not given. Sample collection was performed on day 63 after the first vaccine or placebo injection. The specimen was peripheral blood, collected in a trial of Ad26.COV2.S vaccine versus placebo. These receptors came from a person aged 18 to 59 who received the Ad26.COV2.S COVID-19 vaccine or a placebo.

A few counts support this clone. The CDR3 DNA sequence: TGTGCCAGCTCACCACTAGAGGGGGAGCCCCAGCATTTT. Translating gives CASSPLEGEPQHF. The chain is built from TRBV18 and TRBJ1-5, with D possibly matching TRBD1 (6 bases). Looked up from germline, CDR1 is KGHSH and CDR2 is LQKENI. The V and J ends lost 1 base and 8 bases respectively, with 9 bases between them. This CDR3 contains 13 residues.

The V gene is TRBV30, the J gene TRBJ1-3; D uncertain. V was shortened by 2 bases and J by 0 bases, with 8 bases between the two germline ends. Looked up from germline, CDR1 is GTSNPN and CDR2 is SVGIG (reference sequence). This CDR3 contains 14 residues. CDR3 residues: CAWSPGLSGNTIYF. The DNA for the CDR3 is TGTGCCTGGAGTCCCGGGCTCTCTGGAAACACCATATATTTT.

CDR3 loop: CASSPTPGLANTGELFF. The CDR3, as DNA: TGTGCCAGCAGCCCGACCCCGGGACTAGCGAACACCGGGGAGCTGTTTTTT. This chain uses TRBV11-2 with TRBJ2-2, with 8 positions matching TRBD2. After removal of 5 bases from V and 0 bases from J, the junction contained 8 bases not matched to a gene. Germline V CDR1 and CDR2: SGHAT, FQNNGV. This CDR3 comprises 17 residues.

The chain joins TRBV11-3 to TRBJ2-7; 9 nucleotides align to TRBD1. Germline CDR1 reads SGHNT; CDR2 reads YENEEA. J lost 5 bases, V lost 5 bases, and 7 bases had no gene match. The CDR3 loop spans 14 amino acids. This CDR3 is CASSVSGTGHEQYF. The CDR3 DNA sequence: TGTGCCAGCAGCGTATCCGGGACAGGGCACGAGCAGTACTTC.

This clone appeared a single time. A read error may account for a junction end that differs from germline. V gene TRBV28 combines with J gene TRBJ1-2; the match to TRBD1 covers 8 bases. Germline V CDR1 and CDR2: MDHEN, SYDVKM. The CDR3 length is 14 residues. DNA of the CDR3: TGTGCCAGCAGTTTATCTACGGGGGCCGACAGGGGAGTCTTC. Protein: CASSLSTGADRGVF.

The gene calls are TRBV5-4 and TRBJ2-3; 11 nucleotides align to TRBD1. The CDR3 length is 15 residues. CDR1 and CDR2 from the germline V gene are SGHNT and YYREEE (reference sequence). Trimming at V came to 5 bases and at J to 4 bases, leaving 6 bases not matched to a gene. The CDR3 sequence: CASRKDRGLADTQYF. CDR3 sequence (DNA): TGTGCCAGCAGGAAGGACAGGGGGCTCGCAGATACGCAGTATTTT.

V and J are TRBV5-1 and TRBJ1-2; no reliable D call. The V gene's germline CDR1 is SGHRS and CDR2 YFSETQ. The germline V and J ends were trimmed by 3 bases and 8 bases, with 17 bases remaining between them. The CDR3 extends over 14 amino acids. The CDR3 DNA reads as TGCGCCAGCAGCTCAATAAACGCCCTCGCGGGCTACACCTTC. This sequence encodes CASSSINALAGYTF.

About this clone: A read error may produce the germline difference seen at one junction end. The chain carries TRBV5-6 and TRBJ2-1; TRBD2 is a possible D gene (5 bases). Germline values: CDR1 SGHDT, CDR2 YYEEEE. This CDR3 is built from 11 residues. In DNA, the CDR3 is TGTGCCAGCAGCTCGAGGGAGAGTAAGATCTTC. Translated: CASSSRESKIF. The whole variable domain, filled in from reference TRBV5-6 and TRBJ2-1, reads DAGVTQSPTHLIKTRGQQVTLRCSPKSGHDTVSWYQQALGQGPQFIFQYYEEEERQRGNFPDRFSGHQFPNYSSELNVNALLLGDSALYLCASSSRESKIFGPGTRLTVL.

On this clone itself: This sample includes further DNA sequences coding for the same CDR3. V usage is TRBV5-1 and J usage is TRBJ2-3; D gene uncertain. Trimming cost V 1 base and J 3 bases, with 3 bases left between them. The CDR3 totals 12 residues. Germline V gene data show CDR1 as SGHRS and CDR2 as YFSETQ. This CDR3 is CASSLTTDTQYF. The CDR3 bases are TGCGCCAGCAGCTTGACGACAGATACGCAGTATTTT.

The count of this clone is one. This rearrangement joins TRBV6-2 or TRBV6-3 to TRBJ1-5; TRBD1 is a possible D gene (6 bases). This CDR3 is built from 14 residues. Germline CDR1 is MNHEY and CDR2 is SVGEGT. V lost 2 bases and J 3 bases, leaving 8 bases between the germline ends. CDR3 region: CASSYGGLNQPQHF. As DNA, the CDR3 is TGTGCCAGCAGTTACGGGGGCCTCAATCAGCCCCAGCATTTT.

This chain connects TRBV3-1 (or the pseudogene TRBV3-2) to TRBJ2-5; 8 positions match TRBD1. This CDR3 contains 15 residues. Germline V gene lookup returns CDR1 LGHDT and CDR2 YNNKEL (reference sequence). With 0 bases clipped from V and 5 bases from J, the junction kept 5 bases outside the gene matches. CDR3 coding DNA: TGTGCCAGCAGCCAAGAGCCAGGGGGCAGGGAGACCCAGTACTTC. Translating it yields CASSQEPGGRETQYF.

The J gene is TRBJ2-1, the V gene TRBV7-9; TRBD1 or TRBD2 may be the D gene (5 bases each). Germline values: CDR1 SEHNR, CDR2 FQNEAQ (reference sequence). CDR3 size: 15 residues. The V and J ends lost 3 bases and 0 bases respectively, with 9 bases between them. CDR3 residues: CASSLRGASYNEQFF. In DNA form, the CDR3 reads TGTGCCAGCAGCTTGCGAGGGGCCTCCTACAATGAGCAGTTCTTC.

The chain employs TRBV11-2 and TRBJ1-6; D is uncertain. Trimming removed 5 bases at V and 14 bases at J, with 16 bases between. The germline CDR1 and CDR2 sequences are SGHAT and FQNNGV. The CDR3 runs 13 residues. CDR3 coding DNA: TGTGCCAGCAGCCTCGACATGTCGTCCGCCCTCCACTTT. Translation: CASSLDMSSALHF.

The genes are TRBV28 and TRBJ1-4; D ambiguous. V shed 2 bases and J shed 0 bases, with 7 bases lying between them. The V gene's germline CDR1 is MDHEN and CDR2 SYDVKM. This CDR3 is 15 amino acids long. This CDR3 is CASSLISATNEKLFF. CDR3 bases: TGTGCCAGCAGTTTAATATCTGCAACTAATGAAAAACTGTTTTTT.

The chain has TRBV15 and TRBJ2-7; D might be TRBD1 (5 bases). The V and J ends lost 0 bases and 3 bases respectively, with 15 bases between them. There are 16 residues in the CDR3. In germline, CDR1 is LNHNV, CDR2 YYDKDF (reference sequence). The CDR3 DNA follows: TGTGCCACCAGCAGAGAGGGTCAGGGATACTTCTACGAGCAGTACTTC. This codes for CATSREGQGYFYEQYF.

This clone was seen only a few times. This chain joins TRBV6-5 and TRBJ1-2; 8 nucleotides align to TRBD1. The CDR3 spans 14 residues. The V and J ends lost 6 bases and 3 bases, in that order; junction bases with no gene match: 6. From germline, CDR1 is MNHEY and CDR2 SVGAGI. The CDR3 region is CASRRQGFDYGYTF. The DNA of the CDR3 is TGTGCCAGCAGGCGACAGGGGTTCGACTATGGCTACACCTTC.

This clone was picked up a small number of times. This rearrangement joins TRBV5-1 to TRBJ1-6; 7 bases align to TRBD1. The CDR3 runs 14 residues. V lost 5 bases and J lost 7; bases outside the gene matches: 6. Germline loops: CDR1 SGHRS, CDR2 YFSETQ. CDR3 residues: CASSFDRANSPLHF. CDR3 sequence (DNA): TGCGCCAGCAGTTTCGACAGGGCGAATTCACCCCTCCACTTT.